This is a list of T cell receptor beta chains from one sample in a study of CD8+CD57+ T cells in acquired aplastic anemia. TCRdb itself ran the reads through MiXCR, one entry per CDR3 protein. The sample has 150,000 to 200,000 distinct CDR3 sequences, approximately 52% seen once; the top ten hold around 2%. The sample taken for sequencing was sorted CD4+, CD8+, or CD8+CD57+ T cells (not recorded which) from PBMCs. The receptors were sampled from a human donor with aplastic anemia. CDR3s include the opening cysteine and the closing phenylalanine or tryptophan. The order of the fields is D gene, V gene, J gene, clone size, CDR3 DNA, CDR3 protein. D genes are given only for firm matches. Not every row has a clone size; where given, it reads once, few, many or a size class.

D gene: TRBD1
V gene: TRBV11-1
J gene: TRBJ2-5
clone size: many
CDR3 DNA: TGTGCCAGCAGCTCGCGGGACAGGGGACAAGAGACCCAGTACTTC
CDR3 protein: CASSSRDRGQETQYF

D gene: NA
V gene: TRBV30
J gene: TRBJ2-7
clone size: many
CDR3 DNA: TGTGCCTGGAGTGTCGCCTCACTAGTTCCCGAGCAGTACTTC
CDR3 protein: CAWSVASLVPEQYF

D gene: TRBD2
V gene: TRBV20-1
J gene: TRBJ2-3
clone size: NA
CDR3 DNA: TGCAGTGCTAGCCTAGCGGTCCTTAGCACAGATACGCAGTATTTT
CDR3 protein: CSASLAVLSTDTQYF

D gene: NA
V gene: TRBV7-8
J gene: TRBJ1-1
clone size: few
CDR3 DNA: TGTGCCAGCAGCTTCGGTAACGGTGAAGCTTTCTTT
CDR3 protein: CASSFGNGEAFF

D gene: NA
V gene: TRBV14
J gene: TRBJ2-7
clone size: NA
CDR3 DNA: TGTGCCAGCAGCCAACCGGGTTCACACGAGCAGTACTTC
CDR3 protein: CASSQPGSHEQYF

D gene: NA
V gene: TRBV28
J gene: TRBJ1-1
clone size: few
CDR3 DNA: TGTGCCAGCAGTTTACCGTCACGGAAAGGCACTGAAGCTTTCTTT
CDR3 protein: CASSLPSRKGTEAFF

D gene: NA
V gene: TRBV7-2
J gene: TRBJ1-2
clone size: NA
CDR3 DNA: TGTGCCAGCAGCTCACAGGACGGGAATGGCTACACCTTC
CDR3 protein: CASSSQDGNGYTF

D gene: NA
V gene: TRBV19
J gene: TRBJ1-5
clone size: many
CDR3 DNA: TGTGCCAGTAGTATAGATCCCGTAATCAATCAGCCCCAGCATTTT
CDR3 protein: CASSIDPVINQPQHF

D gene: NA
V gene: TRBV5-5
J gene: TRBJ2-3
clone size: many
CDR3 DNA: TGTGCCAGCAGCTTGGGCCTCGGGGCAGATACGCAGTATTTT
CDR3 protein: CASSLGLGADTQYF

D gene: TRBD1
V gene: TRBV6-1
J gene: TRBJ1-2
clone size: NA
CDR3 DNA: TGTGCCAGCAGTGAAGGACAGGGGATCTATGGCTACACCTTC
CDR3 protein: CASSEGQGIYGYTF

D gene: NA
V gene: TRBV2
J gene: TRBJ2-5
clone size: NA
CDR3 DNA: TGTGCCAGCAGGAGGTCGAACGGGGCTCAAGAGACCCAGTACTTC
CDR3 protein: CASRRSNGAQETQYF

D gene: NA
V gene: TRBV15
J gene: TRBJ1-2
clone size: NA
CDR3 DNA: TGTGCCACCAGCAGAGATGGGGGGTACTATGGCTACACCTTC
CDR3 protein: CATSRDGGYYGYTF

D gene: NA
V gene: TRBV12-3/TRBV12-4
J gene: TRBJ1-5
clone size: many
CDR3 DNA: TGTGCCAGCAGTTTAGTGCAGGGTGGGAATCAGCCCCAGCATTTT
CDR3 protein: CASSLVQGGNQPQHF

D gene: NA
V gene: TRBV12-3/TRBV12-4
J gene: TRBJ1-1
clone size: NA
CDR3 DNA: TGTGCCAGCAGCCTACAGCGGGGGGCTGAAGCTTTCTTT
CDR3 protein: CASSLQRGAEAFF

D gene: NA
V gene: TRBV14
J gene: TRBJ2-1
clone size: few
CDR3 DNA: TGTGCCAGCAGCCCCGTGGTGACCTGGGGCTCCTACAATGAGCAGTTCTTC
CDR3 protein: CASSPVVTWGSYNEQFF

D gene: TRBD1
V gene: TRBV20-1
J gene: TRBJ2-5
clone size: NA
CDR3 DNA: TGCAGTGCTAGAGATTTAGGGGGCGTACAAGAGACCCAGTACTTC
CDR3 protein: CSARDLGGVQETQYF

D gene: NA
V gene: TRBV6-4
J gene: TRBJ2-1
clone size: NA
CDR3 DNA: TGTGCCAGCAGTGAGGGGGACACCAATGAGCAGTTCTTC
CDR3 protein: CASSEGDTNEQFF

D gene: TRBD2
V gene: TRBV9
J gene: TRBJ2-5
clone size: once
CDR3 DNA: TGTGCCAGCAGCGGGACTAGCGGGGGCGTGGGGACCCAGTACTTC
CDR3 protein: CASSGTSGGVGTQYF

D gene: TRBD1
V gene: TRBV15
J gene: TRBJ2-5
clone size: NA
CDR3 DNA: TGTGCCACCAGCAGAAACAGGGGGCCAGAGACCCAGCACTTC
CDR3 protein: CATSRNRGPETQHF

D gene: NA
V gene: TRBV6-1
J gene: TRBJ2-3
clone size: NA
CDR3 DNA: TGTGCCAGCACCTCCGAGCATAGCACAGATACGCAGTATTTT
CDR3 protein: CASTSEHSTDTQYF

D gene: TRBD2
V gene: TRBV19
J gene: TRBJ2-3
clone size: once
CDR3 DNA: TGTGCCAGCAGTTTGACTAGCGGGACCCAAGGTACGCAGTATTTT
CDR3 protein: CASSLTSGTQGTQYF

D gene: NA
V gene: TRBV20-1
J gene: TRBJ1-1
clone size: NA
CDR3 DNA: TGCAGTGCTAGAGATCCTCGGGGGAACACTGAAGCTTTCTTT
CDR3 protein: CSARDPRGNTEAFF

D gene: NA
V gene: TRBV5-1
J gene: TRBJ2-7
clone size: many
CDR3 DNA: TGCGCCAGCAGCCGGGGTGGCAGGGCTGGCTACGAGCAGTACTTC
CDR3 protein: CASSRGGRAGYEQYF

D gene: TRBD2
V gene: TRBV20-1
J gene: TRBJ2-3
clone size: NA
CDR3 DNA: TGCAGTGCTAGGGCTAGCGGGGGGACAGATACGCAGTATTTT
CDR3 protein: CSARASGGTDTQYF

D gene: NA
V gene: TRBV4-1
J gene: TRBJ2-7
clone size: once
CDR3 DNA: TGCGCCAGCAGCCAAGATGGCTTCGGCGAGCAGTACTTC
CDR3 protein: CASSQDGFGEQYF

D gene: NA
V gene: TRBV24-1
J gene: TRBJ1-5
clone size: many
CDR3 DNA: TGTGCCACCAGTGAGCAGGCTGGCAATCAGCCCCAGCATTTT
CDR3 protein: CATSEQAGNQPQHF

D gene: NA
V gene: TRBV20-1
J gene: TRBJ2-2
clone size: many
CDR3 DNA: TGCAGTGCTAGTAGCCCCAGTGTATCCACCGGGGAGCTGTTTTTT
CDR3 protein: CSASSPSVSTGELFF

D gene: NA
V gene: TRBV6-4
J gene: TRBJ1-2
clone size: many
CDR3 DNA: TGTGCCAGCAGTGACGGCGGTGGGGGCTACACCTTC
CDR3 protein: CASSDGGGGYTF

D gene: NA
V gene: TRBV3-1
J gene: TRBJ1-6
clone size: many
CDR3 DNA: TGTGCCAGCAGCCATCTTCAGAGTCCTACGGCCCTCCACTTT
CDR3 protein: CASSHLQSPTALHF

D gene: TRBD1
V gene: TRBV27
J gene: TRBJ2-1
clone size: few
CDR3 DNA: TGTGCCAGCAGCACGAACCGGGACAGTACCTACAATGAGCAGTTCTTC
CDR3 protein: CASSTNRDSTYNEQFF

D gene: NA
V gene: TRBV7-9
J gene: TRBJ1-1
clone size: NA
CDR3 DNA: TGTGCCAGCAGCTTCGGACCTACTCCGAACACCGAAGCTTTCTTT
CDR3 protein: CASSFGPTPNTEAFF

D gene: NA
V gene: TRBV20-1
J gene: TRBJ2-1
clone size: NA
CDR3 DNA: TGCAGTGCTAGAGATGGCCAGGGGACCTACAATGAGCAGTTCTTC
CDR3 protein: CSARDGQGTYNEQFF

D gene: NA
V gene: TRBV7-2
J gene: TRBJ1-2
clone size: few
CDR3 DNA: TGTGCCAGCACCGTACAGAGAACTAACTATGGCTACACCTTC
CDR3 protein: CASTVQRTNYGYTF

D gene: TRBD2
V gene: TRBV6-4
J gene: TRBJ2-1
clone size: many
CDR3 DNA: TGTGCCAGCACCGACTGGAGCGGGAGTATCAATGAGCAGTTCTTC
CDR3 protein: CASTDWSGSINEQFF

D gene: NA
V gene: TRBV2
J gene: TRBJ1-2
clone size: NA
CDR3 DNA: TGTGCCAGCAGTGGAGGGGAACAACAGTATGGCTACACCTTC
CDR3 protein: CASSGGEQQYGYTF

D gene: TRBD2
V gene: TRBV6-1
J gene: TRBJ2-1
clone size: NA
CDR3 DNA: TGTGCCAGCAGGTCCGGGGGCGGGGGGCTCAATGAGCAGTTCTTC
CDR3 protein: CASRSGGGGLNEQFF

D gene: TRBD1
V gene: TRBV15
J gene: TRBJ2-7
clone size: NA
CDR3 DNA: TGTGCCACCAGCACCGGACAGGGACCCTACGAGCAGTACTTC
CDR3 protein: CATSTGQGPYEQYF

D gene: TRBD1
V gene: TRBV11-2
J gene: TRBJ2-7
clone size: NA
CDR3 DNA: TGTGCCAGCAGCTTAGACAGGGGGCAGGGGACATACGAGCAGTACTTC
CDR3 protein: CASSLDRGQGTYEQYF

D gene: TRBD2
V gene: TRBV20-1
J gene: TRBJ2-5
clone size: NA
CDR3 DNA: TGCAGTGCCCGACTAGCGGGAAAAGCGCAAGAGACCCAGTACTTC
CDR3 protein: CSARLAGKAQETQYF

D gene: NA
V gene: TRBV19
J gene: TRBJ1-1
clone size: many
CDR3 DNA: TGTGCCAGTAGCAGGACGGGGAACACTGAAGCTTTCTTT
CDR3 protein: CASSRTGNTEAFF

D gene: NA
V gene: TRBV7-7
J gene: TRBJ1-2
clone size: few
CDR3 DNA: TGTGCTAGCAGCTTAGGGTCAGGGATGGGCTACACCTTC
CDR3 protein: CASSLGSGMGYTF

D gene: NA
V gene: TRBV5-1
J gene: TRBJ1-1
clone size: NA
CDR3 DNA: TGCGCCAGCAGCCGAGGGGATTTGGAGACTGAAGCTTTCTTT
CDR3 protein: CASSRGDLETEAFF

D gene: NA
V gene: TRBV7-2
J gene: TRBJ2-7
clone size: NA
CDR3 DNA: TGTGCCAGCAGCTTTTCCATCTACGAGCAGTACTTC
CDR3 protein: CASSFSIYEQYF

D gene: NA
V gene: TRBV10-3
J gene: TRBJ2-7
clone size: few
CDR3 DNA: TGTGCCATCAGTGTTTCAGGGAATCCCTACGAGCAGTACTTC
CDR3 protein: CAISVSGNPYEQYF

D gene: NA
V gene: TRBV19
J gene: TRBJ2-5
clone size: NA
CDR3 DNA: TGTGCCAGTAGTGCCCGGTCGGGACAACAAGAGACCCAGTACTTC
CDR3 protein: CASSARSGQQETQYF

D gene: NA
V gene: TRBV29-1
J gene: TRBJ2-7
clone size: NA
CDR3 DNA: TGCAGCGTTGTGTCGTGGCCCACCTACGAGCAGTACTTC
CDR3 protein: CSVVSWPTYEQYF

D gene: TRBD2
V gene: TRBV3-1
J gene: TRBJ2-1
clone size: few
CDR3 DNA: TGTGCCAGCAGCCAATCGGGACTAGGGACAAATGAGCAGTTCTTC
CDR3 protein: CASSQSGLGTNEQFF

D gene: NA
V gene: TRBV7-2
J gene: TRBJ2-1
clone size: NA
CDR3 DNA: TGTGCCAGCAGCTTAGACCTGGGTGAGCAGTTCTTC
CDR3 protein: CASSLDLGEQFF

D gene: NA
V gene: TRBV11-2
J gene: TRBJ2-6
clone size: NA
CDR3 DNA: TGTGCCAGCAGCTTAGTGTCAGGAGCTGGGGCCAACGTCCTGACTTTC
CDR3 protein: CASSLVSGAGANVLTF

D gene: NA
V gene: TRBV2
J gene: TRBJ2-5
clone size: NA
CDR3 DNA: TGTGCCACCAGTGTCAGGGGAGAAGGCCAAGAGACCCAGTACTTC
CDR3 protein: CATSVRGEGQETQYF